This TCR beta chain was recorded in a study of blood T cell repertoires in COVID-19 (dated by TCRdb to about 2020). For context, the study as a whole: Collaborator samples came from the United States, Italy and Spain and covered acute and convalescent phases of COVID-19. The material from the prospective study consisted of cDNA or gDNA derived from T cells, B-cell-depleted T cells, or PBMCs. Deeply sampled blood TCRbeta repertoires from subjects exposed to, actively infected with, or recovered from COVID-19 were included in the dataset. The repertoires were released in a freely available public database intended as a resource for research on the immune response to SARS-CoV-2. The samples were drawn from two sources: the first 160 participants of the ongoing ImmuneRACE study, and 1,000 to 1,500 subjects contributed by 6 global collaborators. A de-identified subject ID, COVID-19 status, age in years and sex were almost always included in the sample metadata. Where available, HLA class I and class II types were obtained from metadata supplied by the sample provider rather than from assay-based typing.

The collaborating institutions used their own protocols to collect whole blood in K2EDTA tubes. For TCRbeta analysis, collaborator samples were shipped as frozen whole blood, as isolated PBMCs, or as DNA extracted from either sample type. The immunoSEQ Assay, a bias-controlled multiplex PCR, was used to amplify TCRbeta CDR3 regions from genomic DNA. In the paper's pipeline: The number of nucleated cells in each sample was estimated by amplification of reference gene primers within the assay. Sequence reads were collapsed and filtered to measure the absolute abundance of every unique TCRbeta CDR3 rearrangement. For each sample, productive Simpson clonality was calculated as the square root of Simpson's diversity index across productive rearrangements. Here the immuneACCESS table is served through TCRdb, limited to in-frame sequences with V and J called. Missing clones are a known gap in these copies; in checked studies unresolved V genes cover under half, and the rest lacks a known reason. The V and J calls and clone size were taken over from that table, and D and trimming were inferred from the DNA. The sample records more than 100,000 clones, approximately 88% of which are singletons. More than 1.2% of the sample lies in the top ten.

The CDR3, cysteine through phenylalanine, is 15 amino acids long. The sequence is cut down to CDR3 DNA, 45 bases in frame from base 1. The germline V gene (reference sequence) yields WNHNN for CDR1 and SYGVQD for CDR2. Relative to germline, V is missing 5 bases and J is missing 3 bases, with 7 bases of the junction outside any gene match. On this clone: Its antigen is still unknown. Base qualities are not provided; no much larger clone lies one nucleotide away.

Broad study findings and their caveats: Clinical and demographic metadata were provided uncurated, with the amount varying by source and participant.

The sequence came from a man between 60 and 75 years old with acute or convalescent COVID-19. The sequence links TRBV10-1 to TRBJ1-1; TRBD1 fits 9 bases in the junction. Sequenced input: peripheral blood. CDR3 loop: CASSPTGGRDTEAFF. The sequenced DNA: TGCGCCAGCAGTCCGACAGGGGGAAGGGACACTGAAGCTTTCTTT.